The clone carrying this T cell receptor (beta chain) was seen only once. One entry per CDR3 protein results from TCRdb running MiXCR on the 5' RACE reads. The sample contains 300,000 to 350,000 distinct CDR3 sequences, about an eighth of which appear only once. This sample was taken from a study of T-cell memory formation after mild COVID-19. The junction had 3 bases not matched to a gene; V was cut back by 3 bases and J by 1 base. This CDR3 comprises 13 residues. The V gene's germline CDR1 is SQVTM and CDR2 ANQGSEA. The chain employs TRBV29-1 and TRBJ2-7; 7 bases agree with TRBD1. The sequence came from a man younger than 30 who had mild COVID-19 (a few samples of this study predate the infection). Cell type and time point are not known. The specimen sequenced was PBMCs or a T cell subset sorted from them (not recorded which). CDR3 bases: TGCAGCGTTGAGAGGGACAGTTCCTACGAGCAGTACTTC. Protein product: CSVERDSSYEQYF.